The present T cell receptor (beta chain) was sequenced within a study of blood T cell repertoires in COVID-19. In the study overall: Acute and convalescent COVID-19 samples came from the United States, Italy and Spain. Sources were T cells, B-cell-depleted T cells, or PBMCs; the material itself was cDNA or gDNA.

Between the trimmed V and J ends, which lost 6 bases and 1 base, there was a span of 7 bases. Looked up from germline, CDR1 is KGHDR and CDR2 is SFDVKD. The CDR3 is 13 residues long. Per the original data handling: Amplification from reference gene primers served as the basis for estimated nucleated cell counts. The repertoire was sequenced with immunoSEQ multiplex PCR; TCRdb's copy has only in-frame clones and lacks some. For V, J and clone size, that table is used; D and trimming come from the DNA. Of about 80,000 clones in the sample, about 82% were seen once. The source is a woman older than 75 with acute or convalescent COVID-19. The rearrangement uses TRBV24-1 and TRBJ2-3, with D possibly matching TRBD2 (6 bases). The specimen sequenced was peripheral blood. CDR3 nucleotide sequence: TGTGCCACCAGTACGGGGGGCACAGATACGCAGTATTTT. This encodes CATSTGGTDTQYF.